This TCR beta chain appears in the sequencing data of a study of control samples from healthy donors and cancer patients. Looked up from germline, CDR1 is MDHEN and CDR2 is SYDVKM. V lost 6 bases to trimming and J lost 7 bases, with 12 bases between them. This CDR3 comprises 13 residues. Some clones are missing from TCRdb's copy, which holds only in-frame ones; the method was immunoSEQ multiplex PCR. The sample carries 100,000 to 150,000 clones, approximately 89% recorded once. The receptor was isolated from a man aged 50-60 years with head and neck cancer. The chain links TRBV28 to TRBJ1-4; maybe TRBD1 (5 bases). The material sequenced was PBMCs. CDR3 region: CASSRPGTEKLFF. CDR3 nucleotide sequence: TGTGCCAGCAGCCGGCCGGGGACTGAAAAACTGTTTTTT.